The entry below describes one T cell receptor beta chain. This sample is part of a study of glioma-infiltrating T cells after dendritic cell vaccination. Study information: Patients had newly diagnosed or recurrent glioblastoma and received dendritic cell vaccines.

The primer mix had 60 V beta and 13 J beta primers. Data came from immunoSEQ multiplex PCR; TCRdb stores just in-frame clones and leaves some out. The table has around 96,000 clones, 75% to 85% seen once. Blood PBMC samples: pre-vaccination, two weeks post third vaccination, and at tumor progression. The material sequenced was blood, taken before dendritic cell vaccination. This receptor was obtained from a human donor with glioblastoma.

The DNA of the CDR3 is TGTGCCTGGAGTCCACCCAGGAGGGTCGGAGGAGACACCATATATTTT. Protein sequence: CAWSPPRRVGGDTIYF. The chain has TRBV30 and TRBJ1-3; the D is unclear. The V and J ends lost 2 bases and 8 bases respectively, with 22 bases between them. This CDR3 spans 16 amino acids. Germline V lookup: CDR1 GTSNPN, CDR2 SVGIG (reference sequence).